The clone carrying this T cell receptor (beta chain) was counted only a few times. Unique molecular identifiers tagged the TCRbeta library. TCRdb redid the calling of the PCR reads with MiXCR, one entry per CDR3 protein. Here the sample spans about 600,000 distinct CDR3 sequences, over 9.5% being singletons. The entry originates in a study of T-cell reconstitution after alpha-beta-depleted transplantation in children. This CDR3 comprises 14 residues. The ends were cut back, 5 bases at V and 0 bases at J, with 12 bases in the middle. Germline V gene lookup returns CDR1 DFQATT and CDR2 SNEGSKA (reference sequence).

Sequenced here: PBMCs from the stem cell graft donor, sampled from the stem cell graft. The V and J genes are TRBV20-1 and TRBJ2-3; perhaps TRBD2 as D (6 bases). The clonotype originates from a human donor who donated a stem cell graft to a child with acute myeloid leukemia. CDR3 sequence: CSARAGPSTDTQYF. CDR3 sequence (DNA): TGCAGTGCTCGAGCGGGCCCGAGCACAGATACGCAGTATTTT.